A selection of T cell receptor beta chains follows, all from one sample in a study of blood T cells in healthy people across ages. From the 5' RACE reads, TCRdb called clonotypes with MiXCR, one entry per CDR3 protein. The sample carries around 1,700,000 distinct CDR3 sequences, over 25% recorded once. Sequencing input: blood. Receptors were obtained from a woman aged 25 to 39 in good health. Each CDR3 is given with its conserved first and last residue. A D gene is named only where the DNA matches it firmly. For some rows the clone size is stated as once, few or many, or as a class when expanded; others skip it.

v_call: TRBV6-1; d_call: .; j_call: TRBJ1-2; clone_size: many; cdr3_aa: CASSEAQDYGYTF; cdr3_nt: TGTGCCAGCAGTGAAGCCCAGGACTATGGCTACACCTTC
v_call: TRBV29-1; d_call: .; j_call: TRBJ2-1; clone_size: many; cdr3_aa: CSGGRGVEQFF; cdr3_nt: TGCAGCGGAGGGCGGGGAGTAGAGCAGTTCTTC
v_call: TRBV7-2; d_call: TRBD1; j_call: TRBJ1-4; clone_size: .; cdr3_aa: CASSSEGTDPGDGEKLFF; cdr3_nt: TGTGCCAGCAGCTCCGAAGGGACAGACCCAGGGGACGGTGAAAAACTGTTTTTT
v_call: TRBV7-9; d_call: TRBD1; j_call: TRBJ1-5; clone_size: few; cdr3_aa: CASSSGQGGRPQHF; cdr3_nt: TGTGCCAGCAGCTCGGGACAGGGAGGACGGCCCCAGCATTTT
v_call: TRBV5-1; d_call: TRBD1; j_call: TRBJ1-1; clone_size: few; cdr3_aa: CASRFLQGRDTEAFF; cdr3_nt: TGCGCCAGCAGATTTTTACAGGGGCGAGACACTGAAGCTTTCTTT
v_call: TRBV6-7; d_call: TRBD2; j_call: TRBJ2-1; clone_size: few; cdr3_aa: CASKGWRENSTDNEQFF; cdr3_nt: TGTGCCAGCAAGGGATGGCGGGAGAATAGTACGGACAATGAGCAGTTCTTC
v_call: TRBV9; d_call: TRBD2; j_call: TRBJ2-1; clone_size: .; cdr3_aa: CASSARTRGYNEQFF; cdr3_nt: TGTGCCAGCAGCGCGCGGACTAGGGGCTACAATGAGCAGTTCTTC
v_call: TRBV20-1; d_call: TRBD2; j_call: TRBJ2-7; clone_size: .; cdr3_aa: CSARVGGRYEQYF; cdr3_nt: TGCAGTGCTAGAGTGGGCGGGAGGTACGAGCAGTACTTC
v_call: TRBV7-2; d_call: .; j_call: TRBJ1-5; clone_size: .; cdr3_aa: CASSLAGPGGNQPQHF; cdr3_nt: TGTGCCAGCAGCTTAGCAGGGCCGGGGGGCAATCAGCCCCAGCATTTT
v_call: TRBV20-1; d_call: .; j_call: TRBJ1-2; clone_size: few; cdr3_aa: CSAARAHGYTF; cdr3_nt: TGCAGTGCGGCCAGGGCTCATGGCTACACCTTC
v_call: TRBV12-3/TRBV12-4; d_call: .; j_call: TRBJ2-2; clone_size: few; cdr3_aa: CASSTPAGELFF; cdr3_nt: TGTGCCAGCAGTACTCCCGCCGGGGAGCTGTTTTTT
v_call: TRBV12-3/TRBV12-4; d_call: TRBD1; j_call: TRBJ2-6; clone_size: few; cdr3_aa: CASSIQQGRSGANVLTF; cdr3_nt: TGTGCCAGCAGTATACAACAGGGGCGATCTGGGGCCAACGTCCTGACTTTC
v_call: TRBV5-5; d_call: .; j_call: TRBJ1-4; clone_size: few; cdr3_aa: CASSLESWRSNEKLFF; cdr3_nt: TGTGCCAGCAGCTTGGAGTCTTGGCGATCTAATGAAAAACTGTTTTTT
v_call: TRBV12-3/TRBV12-4; d_call: TRBD1; j_call: TRBJ1-6; clone_size: many; cdr3_aa: CASSRQGNSPLHF; cdr3_nt: TGTGCCAGCAGTCGACAGGGGAATTCACCCCTCCACTTT
v_call: TRBV5-1; d_call: TRBD2; j_call: TRBJ2-2; clone_size: .; cdr3_aa: CASSFSGGRNTGELFF; cdr3_nt: TGCGCCAGCAGCTTTAGCGGGGGGCGGAACACCGGGGAGCTGTTTTTT
v_call: TRBV7-9; d_call: .; j_call: TRBJ1-1; clone_size: few; cdr3_aa: CASSPPSRGDTEAFF; cdr3_nt: TGTGCCAGCAGCCCCCCTTCGAGAGGCGACACTGAAGCTTTCTTT
v_call: TRBV29-1; d_call: TRBD1; j_call: TRBJ2-4; clone_size: many; cdr3_aa: CSACLGQGLLNIQYF; cdr3_nt: TGCAGCGCCTGCTTGGGACAGGGGTTATTAAACATTCAGTACTTC
v_call: TRBV7-9; d_call: .; j_call: TRBJ1-6; clone_size: .; cdr3_aa: CASRVQGHSPLHF; cdr3_nt: TGTGCCAGCAGGGTCCAGGGACATTCACCCCTCCACTTT
v_call: TRBV4-1; d_call: .; j_call: TRBJ2-1; clone_size: .; cdr3_aa: CASSQDGSTRDEQFF; cdr3_nt: TGCGCCAGCAGCCAAGATGGATCCACCCGAGATGAGCAGTTCTTC
v_call: TRBV6-5; d_call: .; j_call: TRBJ1-1; clone_size: .; cdr3_aa: CASSYSIRHPGTEAFF; cdr3_nt: TGTGCCAGCAGTTACTCGATACGCCACCCCGGCACTGAAGCTTTCTTT
v_call: TRBV7-2; d_call: TRBD1; j_call: TRBJ2-3; clone_size: .; cdr3_aa: CASSSPGQGVWPQYF; cdr3_nt: TGTGCCAGCAGCTCCCCGGGGCAGGGGGTTTGGCCCCAGTATTTT
v_call: TRBV29-1; d_call: .; j_call: TRBJ2-3; clone_size: .; cdr3_aa: CSVELASTDTQYF; cdr3_nt: TGCAGCGTTGAACTAGCCAGCACAGATACGCAGTATTTT
v_call: TRBV5-1; d_call: .; j_call: TRBJ1-2; clone_size: many; cdr3_aa: CASSFAESNYGYTF; cdr3_nt: TGCGCCAGCAGCTTTGCAGAAAGTAACTATGGCTACACCTTC
v_call: TRBV3-1; d_call: .; j_call: TRBJ1-1; clone_size: .; cdr3_aa: CASSARPSGKGTEAFF; cdr3_nt: TGTGCCAGCAGCGCCCGACCTTCGGGCAAGGGCACTGAAGCTTTCTTT
v_call: TRBV7-6; d_call: TRBD2; j_call: TRBJ2-1; clone_size: .; cdr3_aa: CASSLILAGRANEQFF; cdr3_nt: TGTGCCAGCAGCTTAATTCTAGCGGGTCGCGCCAATGAGCAGTTCTTC
v_call: TRBV6-5; d_call: TRBD1; j_call: TRBJ1-2; clone_size: few; cdr3_aa: CASSYSGQFNYGYTF; cdr3_nt: TGTGCCAGCAGTTACTCGGGACAGTTCAACTATGGCTACACCTTC
v_call: TRBV10-3; d_call: .; j_call: TRBJ2-1; clone_size: few; cdr3_aa: CAISLGRADEQFF; cdr3_nt: TGTGCCATCAGCCTGGGACGCGCCGATGAGCAGTTCTTC
v_call: TRBV7-2; d_call: .; j_call: TRBJ2-7; clone_size: few; cdr3_aa: CASSLRGSNFDEQYF; cdr3_nt: TGTGCCAGCAGCTTACGGGGTTCTAACTTCGACGAGCAGTACTTC
v_call: TRBV2; d_call: .; j_call: TRBJ1-5; clone_size: few; cdr3_aa: CASSEVEHEGNQPQHF; cdr3_nt: TGTGCCAGCAGTGAAGTCGAGCACGAGGGCAATCAGCCCCAGCATTTT
v_call: TRBV7-9; d_call: .; j_call: TRBJ2-7; clone_size: many; cdr3_aa: CASSSRGVSDYEQYF; cdr3_nt: TGTGCCAGCAGCTCCCGCGGGGTATCGGACTACGAGCAGTACTTC
v_call: TRBV20-1; d_call: TRBD1; j_call: TRBJ1-4; clone_size: .; cdr3_aa: CSARGRGPEKLFF; cdr3_nt: TGCAGTGCTAGAGGCAGGGGGCCTGAAAAACTGTTTTTT
v_call: TRBV7-2; d_call: TRBD1; j_call: TRBJ1-4; clone_size: many; cdr3_aa: CASSSRDRGSLNEKLFF; cdr3_nt: TGTGCCAGCAGCTCCCGGGACAGGGGGTCCCTTAATGAAAAACTGTTTTTT